This T cell receptor beta chain was observed in a study of cytomegalovirus exposure and HLA in healthy donors. The PCR used 60 Vbeta and 13 Jbeta primers. TCRdb's table, derived via immunoSEQ multiplex PCR, lists solely in-frame clones and lacks some. The profile shows some 130,000 clones, over 70% of them singletons. Notes on this clone: Its antigen is not known.

General study results and limits: A later analysis linked a missense DCLRE1C variant to TCR beta V- and J-gene trimming.

The CDR3 length is 13 residues. V dropped 4 bases and J dropped 10 bases, with 14 bases sitting between them. The germline V gene encodes CDR1 MRHNA and CDR2 SNTAGT. The TCR was taken from a man in his thirties or forties in good health and CMV-seronegative. This rearrangement joins TRBV6-4 to TRBJ2-1; D may be TRBD2 (6 bases). The sample was PBMCs. This CDR3 reads CASSAETRKEQFF. In nucleotides, the CDR3 is TGTGCCAGCAGTGCAGAGACTAGGAAGGAGCAGTTCTTC.